Listed below are T cell receptor beta chains from one sample, sequenced in a study of cytomegalovirus exposure and HLA in healthy donors. Here immunoSEQ multiplex PCR was the method, and the copy in TCRdb shows in-frame clones only, minus some. The table records approximately 150,000 clones, over 75% of them present only once. The sample comprised PBMCs. The source of these receptors is a woman aged 25-40 years in good health and CMV-seronegative. Both conserved end residues are part of each CDR3. D genes are given only for firm matches. Rows give clone size only sometimes, using once, few, many, or a class for an expanded clone.

J | size | D | V | CDR3 | DNA
TRBJ2-3 | . | TRBD2 | TRBV7-2 | CASSLALAGGTDTQYF | TGTGCCAGCAGCTTAGCTCTAGCGGGGGGCACAGATACGCAGTATTTT
TRBJ1-5 | few | TRBD1 | TRBV9 | CASSRGDSHPNQPQHF | TGTGCCAGCAGCCGCGGGGACAGCCACCCAAATCAGCCCCAGCATTTT
TRBJ2-1 | many | . | TRBV4-3 | CASSQVGNSYNEQFF | TGCGCCAGCAGCCAAGTCGGGAATTCCTACAATGAGCAGTTCTTC
TRBJ2-7 | few | . | TRBV5-6 | CASSFLTRAEQYF | TGTGCCAGCAGCTTCTTGACTAGGGCCGAGCAGTACTTC
TRBJ1-2 | . | . | TRBV7-2 | CASSLSGHTYGYTF | TGTGCCAGCAGCTTATCCGGACATACCTATGGCTACACCTTC
TRBJ1-1 | . | TRBD1 | TRBV5-1 | CASSLAEPGQGAEAFF | TGCGCCAGCAGCTTGGCTGAACCGGGACAGGGTGCTGAAGCTTTCTTT
TRBJ1-1 | . | . | TRBV27 | CASSFREDTEAFF | TGTGCCAGCAGTTTCAGGGAGGACACTGAAGCTTTCTTT
TRBJ2-7 | . | TRBD2 | TRBV11-2 | CASSLRLLGGDYEQYF | TGTGCCAGCAGCTTAAGACTGTTGGGAGGGGACTACGAGCAGTACTTC
TRBJ1-2 | . | TRBD1 | TRBV2 | CASSEVKGDSYGYTF | TGTGCCAGCAGTGAAGTCAAGGGGGACAGCTATGGCTACACCTTC
TRBJ1-5 | once | . | TRBV5-1 | CASSLDGGSDQPQHF | TGCGCCAGCAGCTTGGACGGGGGGTCGGATCAGCCCCAGCATTTT